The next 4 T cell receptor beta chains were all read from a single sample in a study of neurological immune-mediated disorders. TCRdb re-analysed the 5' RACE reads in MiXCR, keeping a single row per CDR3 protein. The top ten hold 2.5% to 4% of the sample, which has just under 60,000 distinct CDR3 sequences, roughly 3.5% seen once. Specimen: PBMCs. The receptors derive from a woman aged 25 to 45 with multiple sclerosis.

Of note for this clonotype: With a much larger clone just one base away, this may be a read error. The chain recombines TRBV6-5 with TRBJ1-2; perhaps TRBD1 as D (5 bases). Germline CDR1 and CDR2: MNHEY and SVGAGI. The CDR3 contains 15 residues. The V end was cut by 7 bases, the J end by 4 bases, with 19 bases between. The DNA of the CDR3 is TGTGCCAGCACCCCTGCCGGGGCAACGATCTATGGCTACACCTTC. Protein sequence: CASTPAGATIYGYTF.

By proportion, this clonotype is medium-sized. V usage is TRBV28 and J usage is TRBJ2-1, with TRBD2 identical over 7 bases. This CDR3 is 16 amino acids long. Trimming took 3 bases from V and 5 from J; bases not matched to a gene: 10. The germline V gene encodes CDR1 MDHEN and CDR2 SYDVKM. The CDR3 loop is CASSFKGDYLHNEQFF. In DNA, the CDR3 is TGTGCCAGCAGTTTCAAAGGGGACTACTTACACAATGAGCAGTTCTTC. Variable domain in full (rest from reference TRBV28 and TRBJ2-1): DVKVTQSSRYLVKRTGEKVFLECVQDMDHENMFWYRQDPGLGLRLIYFSYDVKMKEKGDIPEGYSVSREKKERFSLILESASTNQTSMYLCASSFKGDYLHNEQFFGPGTRLTVL.

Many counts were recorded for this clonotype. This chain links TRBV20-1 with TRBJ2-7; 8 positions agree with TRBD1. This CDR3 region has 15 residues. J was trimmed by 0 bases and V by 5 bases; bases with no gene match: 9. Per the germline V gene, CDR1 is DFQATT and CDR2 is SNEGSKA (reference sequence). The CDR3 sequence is CSADDRGTSSYEQYF. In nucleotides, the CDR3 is TGCAGTGCTGATGACAGGGGAACGAGCTCCTACGAGCAGTACTTC.

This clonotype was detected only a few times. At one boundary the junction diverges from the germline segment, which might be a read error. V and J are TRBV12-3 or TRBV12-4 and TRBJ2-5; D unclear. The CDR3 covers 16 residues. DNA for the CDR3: TGTGTCAGCAGCCTGGTTAATGGGCCGACCAAAGAGACCCAGTACTTC. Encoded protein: CVSSLVNGPTKETQYF.